Given below is one T cell receptor (beta chain) in context. This entry is derived from a study of blood T cell repertoires in COVID-19. Study-wide context: Italy, Spain and the United States were the sources of the convalescent and acute COVID-19 samples. From T cells, B-cell-depleted T cells, or PBMCs came the material, which was cDNA or gDNA.

Germline assignment: CDR1 KGHSH and CDR2 LQKENI. V shed 2 bases and J shed 5 bases, with 15 bases lying between them. This CDR3 contains 15 residues. Measured with immunoSEQ multiplex PCR; TCRdb has only the in-frame clones, and not every one. In the table there are approximately 240,000 clones, 84% of which are singletons. This TCR was recovered from a woman aged 60-70 years with acute or convalescent COVID-19. The specimen was peripheral blood. The chain is built from TRBV18 and TRBJ1-1; possible D gene TRBD1, 5 bases. CDR3 DNA sequence: TGTGCCAGCTCACCAGGATCGGGGGGGATAACTGAAGCTTTCTTT. It is translated as CASSPGSGGITEAFF. The full variable domain, with the rest looked up from reference TRBV18 and TRBJ1-1, is NAGVMQNPRHLVRRRGQEARLRCSPMKGHSHVYWYRQLPEEGLKFMVYLQKENIIDESGMPKERFSAEFPKEGPSILRIQQVVRGDSAAYFCASSPGSGGITEAFFGQGTRLTVV.